This T cell receptor beta chain was recovered during a study of cytomegalovirus exposure and HLA in healthy donors (dated by TCRdb to 2015 to 2018). Regarding the research as a whole: An earlier analysis of some 600 of the donors reported approximately 260 Gb of sequence data and some 110 million unique TCR beta sequences obtained from 180 million or so T cells. About 280 gigabases of sequencing data and 70 million to 85 million unique TCR sequences were included in an early release covering 500 to 750 HLA-typed donors. Of the 350 to 450 genotyped donors, 70% to 90% were placed in the genetic ancestry cluster associated with self-reported Caucasian donors. The aim of the study was to test whether cataloging public T cell receptors could identify signatures of past pathogen exposure. Using immunosequencing, the study profiled T cell repertoires from 500 to 800 subjects and related those repertoires to cytomegalovirus serostatus. Besides the first cohort of approximately 670 subjects, a separate validation cohort made up of 120 different subjects was used. The study combined high-throughput TCR immunosequencing, statistical association of individual TCRs with disease status, and machine learning to predict cytomegalovirus infection status. A later analysis re-examined previously published TCR beta repertoires from just over 650 donors and added high-resolution HLA genotyping to investigate patterns of TCR occurrence. Rather than using new phenotypic data, the later analysis identified candidate immune exposures from TCR beta sequences and from how often those sequences occurred across donors. To decide whether each TCR beta V gene segment behaved as functional or pseudogenic, an earlier analysis of approximately 620 of the donors relied on high-throughput TCR beta sequencing. Donor age, sex, ethnicity and CMV serostatus were compiled together with the repertoire data. A later genetic analysis used genome-wide SNP genotypes for about 55% of the 666 donors, treating that subset as a discovery cohort. All discovery cohort repertoires had been generated on a single sequencing platform. Class I and class II HLA loci were covered by the typing at four-digit resolution. Typing coverage varied by locus: about 629-630 donors for A, B, C, DRB1 and DQB1; approximately 500 for DQA1; around 570 for DPA1; around 490 for DPB1. Four to six DR-DQ haplotypes were handled as single units for association and clustering, since linkage in the cohort was strong. Across 398 genotyped donors of the cohort, an average of approximately 220,000 unique TCR beta nucleotide sequences per donor were sequenced, and roughly 20% of those sequences were non-productive. What the authors observed across the whole study: A further reported finding was that TCR beta sequences accurately predicted the HLA-A and HLA-B alleles for most subjects in the first cohort. In a later analysis, TCR association rates were found to vary across HLA loci, with the most associated TCRs seen for DRB1 alleles and the fewest for HLA-C alleles. Seventeen rarely observed V segments, including chromosome 9 orphons, were excluded from the earlier analysis of about 610 of the donors because counts were too low. Roughly uniform sequencing depth across donors was assumed in presence/absence analyses, although this assumption may not hold. Some IMGT-functional V segments, including TRBV6-2 and TRBV6-3, could not be distinguished by the 87-base-pair reads and were therefore excluded. Cytomegalovirus status was reported to be diagnosed by the classifier with high specificity and sensitivity in both the original and validation cohorts. It was suggested by the authors that the approach could potentially be generalized to other disease states and immunological phenotypes. A cluster of highly shared sequence variants was judged likely to be a technical artifact of the sequencing pipeline. In vitro tests confirmed that a few of the cytomegalovirus-associated TCR beta chains recognize cytomegalovirus antigens. Across donors, most TCR sequences were observed very rarely, whereas some public TCRs were present in many individuals. Because HLA typing was unavailable for some donors at each locus, only the typed subset was used in association tests. In a later genetic analysis, fewer N-insertions in productive TCRs were reported among donors in an Asian-associated ancestry cluster than the roughly 700-donor mean. The cohort was sequenced for TCR beta chains only, and without alpha or paired-chain data the features that could be detected were limited. At a false discovery rate of 0.05, a later analysis linked under 20,000 TCR beta sequences to specific HLA alleles. Assigning TCR associations to individual alleles was difficult when HLA alleles, especially DR and DQ, strongly co-occurred. For the cohort, immune exposure information was limited to CMV serostatus. The study gave a list of 150 to 200 TCR beta chains associated with cytomegalovirus. According to a later analysis, parvovirus B19, influenza, CMV and Epstein-Barr virus appeared linked to several top co-occurrence clusters. In a later analysis, HLA-associated TCR beta chains were found to be more clonally expanded and to have lower generation probabilities than equally common non-associated chains. V-gene and J-gene trimming of TCR beta chains was associated with a missense DCLRE1C variant in a later genetic analysis, and the association was replicated in an independent cohort. Linkage disequilibrium might explain the correlated functional status among segregating V segments, but an unknown experimental factor could not be excluded. In a later analysis, most CMV-associated TCR beta chains were found to appear HLA-restricted, with HLA associations seemingly driven largely by CMV exposure. In an earlier analysis of approximately 590 of the donors, most TCR beta V segments appeared in productive rearrangements about 90% or about 30% of the time, broadly matching IMGT annotations.

The protocol used for the library was the immunoSEQ multiplex PCR assay. The multiplex PCR relied on a mix of 60 forward primers for TCR Vbeta segments and 13 reverse primers for TCR Jbeta segments. The CDR3 region of rearranged TCR beta genes was amplified from genomic DNA by a multiplex PCR assay. On the Illumina HiSeq System, the amplified TCR beta libraries were sequenced as 87-base-pair reads. The published analysis was carried out like this. In a later analysis, some 80 million unique TCR beta chains were counted across the approximately 640 repertoires, and some 10 million of these chains were shared by at least two donors. A nearest-neighbor algorithm error-corrected the raw reads and collapsed the reads into unique sequences, merging closely related sequences to remove PCR and sequencing errors. To assign V, D and J gene segments, CDR3 sequences were aligned to IMGT reference sequences. For a sequence to be retained, at least a six-nucleotide match to both a V gene segment and a J gene segment was required. A rearrangement counted as productive if the CDR3 had no stop codons and remained in frame with V and J, and every other rearrangement counted as non-productive. CDR3 was defined according to IMGT convention as the region running from the second conserved V-encoded cysteine to the conserved J-encoded phenylalanine. The earlier analysis of about 530 of the donors excluded any sequence lacking an unambiguous match to a single V gene segment. An earlier analysis of 587 of the donors called V segments functional above 56.7% productive rearrangements and segregating when the between-donor standard deviation exceeded 5%. A statistical classification framework was built for diagnosing cytomegalovirus status from the catalog of TCR beta chain sequences. A later analysis assigned V and J genes by comparing TCR nucleotide sequences with IMGT/GENE-DB human TR gene sequences. Using the TCRdist pipeline, a later analysis assigned CDR3 sequences along with most-parsimonious VDJ recombination scenarios. A later analysis defined each TCR beta chain by its CDR3 amino acid sequence plus V-gene family, and excluded reads lacking a unique V-gene family. As a way to deal with suspected cross-contamination and a sequencing artifact, a later analysis dropped 450 to 600 nucleotide sequences that were highly shared and had low generation probability. In a later analysis, a clonal expansion index for each public chain was calculated from normalized within-repertoire ranks of inferred template counts. In a later analysis, generation probabilities were computed using a VDJ recombination model fitted to out-of-frame rearrangements, and the results were checked against IGoR. A later analysis scored TCR-TCR, TCR-HLA and TCR-CMV co-occurrence with hypergeometric tests, applying a repertoire-size bias correction to TCR pairs. In a later analysis, false discovery rates were estimated by permuting HLA or CMV assignments 20 times. In a later analysis, co-occurring TCRs were grouped using DBSCAN, and TCRdist sequence similarity was added for clustering within HLA-allele-positive subsets. Repertoires with fewer than 30,000 or more than 120,000 public chains were left out of co-occurrence clustering, as were several repertoires with anomalous nucleotide sharing. TCRdb holds this immuneACCESS table with in-frame rearrangements only. Some clones are missing; in checked studies, unresolved V genes explain under half, and the rest has no known cause. V and J calls and clone size are those listed in that table; D and trimming were worked out from the DNA. The sample table contains approximately 92,000 clones; only one count was recorded for 81% of them. Of the sample, 1.2% falls within the top ten clones.

Concerning this clone: Its antigen is unknown. Per-base qualities were not stored, and no clone one base away is much larger.

Via the germline V gene, CDR1 is SGHTA and CDR2 FQGNSA. The CDR3 holds 16 amino acids from the cysteine to the phenylalanine. The kept DNA is CDR3 alone, 48 bases in frame from the first base. V lost 1 base and J lost 1 base, and the count of bases not matched to a germline gene is 4. The cohort consisted of fewer than 700 healthy bone marrow donors. At the time of sampling, all cohort members were nominally healthy, though unrecorded immune exposures were likely present. The donor tested CMV seropositive and was one of the 289 seropositive cohort members. Every donor gave a peripheral blood sample, and the peripheral blood mononuclear cells from that sample were used for TCR beta sequencing. The Qiagen DNeasy Blood Extraction Kit was used to extract genomic DNA from the blood cell samples.

This sequence originates from a girl aged 2-10 years in good health and CMV-seropositive. The rearrangement joined TRBV7-2 to TRBJ2-1, with 7 bases matching TRBD2. The sequencing input was PBMCs. The CDR3 region: CASSLGASGSYNEQFF. The nucleotide sequence reads TGTGCCAGCAGCTTAGGGGCTAGCGGATCCTACAATGAGCAGTTCTTC.